Below, 19 T cell receptor beta chains from the same sample are listed, as sequenced in a study of early T cells in non-severe SARS-CoV-2 infection. TCRdb itself ran the 5' RACE reads through MiXCR, one entry per CDR3 protein. The sample carries 15,000 to 25,000 distinct CDR3 sequences, roughly 4.3% recorded once. Sequencing was carried out using whole blood. All receptors come from an adult who was a healthcare worker with PCR-confirmed SARS-CoV-2 infection or an uninfected control (not recorded which).

This clonotype was observed many times. The chain joins TRBV20-1 to TRBJ2-1; D call uncertain. The CDR3 is made up of 15 amino acids. Germline V gene sequence: CDR1 DFQATT, CDR2 SNEGSKA (reference sequence). Trimming shortened V by 6 bases and J by 1 base, and 16 bases separated the two germline ends. CDR3 DNA sequence: TGCAGTGCGGGGATCCTGGGATCATCCTACAATGAGCAGTTCTTC. Protein sequence: CSAGILGSSYNEQFF.

This clonotype qualifies as medium-sized. The chain combines TRBV15 with TRBJ1-2; D remains unclear. The ends were cut back, 5 bases at V and 8 bases at J, with 15 bases in the middle. CDR3 length: 13 residues. The germline gives CDR1 LNHNV, CDR2 YYDKDF (reference sequence). This CDR3 reads CATSPRGGSGYTF. The CDR3 DNA reads as TGTGCCACCAGCCCCAGAGGAGGGAGCGGCTACACCTTC. The full variable domain, completed using reference TRBV15 and TRBJ1-2, is DAMVIQNPRYQVTQFGKPVTLSCSQTLNHNVMYWYQQKSSQAPKLLFHYYDKDFNNEADTPDNFQSRRPNTSFCFLDIRSPGLGDTAMYLCATSPRGGSGYTFGSGTRLTVV.

This clonotype was observed a few times. The J gene is TRBJ1-1, the V gene TRBV29-1; D ambiguous. The CDR3 has 13 amino acids. Trimming cost V 7 bases and J 1 base, with 13 bases left between them. The germline CDR1 and CDR2 sequences are SQVTM and ANQGSEA. The CDR3 nucleotides read TGCAGCGGGACGGGTGATGGGAACACTGAAGCTTTCTTT. Its translation: CSGTGDGNTEAFF.

This clonotype rates as medium-sized. The chain links TRBV12-3 or TRBV12-4 to TRBJ2-5; D is undetermined. Trimming took off 5 bases at V and 1 base at J, with 2 bases between the two ends. The CDR3 sequence is 11 residues long. In DNA, the CDR3 is TGTGCCAGCAGTCCCCAAGAGACCCAGTACTTC. This encodes CASSPQETQYF.

The chain has TRBV3-1 and TRBJ2-5; possible D gene TRBD2, 5 bases. The V gene's germline CDR1 is LGHDT and CDR2 YNNKEL (reference sequence). V was clipped by 7 bases and J by 0 bases, with 12 bases between them. This CDR3 region has 14 residues. The CDR3 bases are TGTGCCAGCACCACACGGGGATACCAAGAGACCCAGTACTTC. Residues: CASTTRGYQETQYF.

This clonotype was counted at least ten times. The rearrangement uses TRBV29-1 and TRBJ2-3, with 8 positions matching TRBD1. Germline-derived CDR1 and CDR2 are SQVTM and ANQGSEA. This CDR3 spans 13 amino acids. J gave up 6 bases and V 4 bases, and 6 bases lay outside the gene matches. The CDR3 nucleotides are TGCAGCGTTGTGGCAGGGGGCTCTGATACGCAGTATTTT. Amino acids: CSVVAGGSDTQYF.

This clonotype showed up many times. The chain combines TRBV5-5 with TRBJ2-3, with TRBD2 matching over 10 bases. Trimming removed 2 bases from V and 1 base from J; junction bases left unmatched: 4. Germline CDR1 and CDR2: SGHKS and YYEKEE (reference sequence). The CDR3 is made up of 16 amino acids. The DNA of the CDR3 is TGTGCCAGCAGCTTACTTACTAGCGGGGGCACAGATACGCAGTATTTT. Protein product: CASSLLTSGGTDTQYF.

This clonotype was detected ten times or more. The CDR3 here is CASSPDIDRDTQYF. The CDR3 DNA follows: TGTGCCAGCAGCCCAGACATAGACAGGGATACGCAGTATTTT. The V gene is TRBV9, the J gene TRBJ2-3; D possibly corresponds to TRBD1 (6 bases). The CDR3 spans 14 residues. Per the germline V gene, CDR1 is SGDLS and CDR2 is YYNGEE. Between the trimmed V and J ends, which lost 4 bases and 6 bases, there was a span of 15 bases.

This clonotype was recorded many times. The rearrangement uses TRBV20-1 and TRBJ1-2; 7 bases fit TRBD1. The CDR3 covers 14 residues. The germline CDR1 and CDR2 sequences are DFQATT and SNEGSKA (reference sequence). V lost 2 bases to trimming and J lost 4 bases; unmatched junction nucleotides: 7. CDR3 in amino acids: CSARIRQGAYGYTF. CDR3 DNA: TGCAGTGCTAGAATCCGACAGGGCGCCTATGGCTACACCTTC.

This clonotype was detected only once. The rearrangement uses TRBV29-1 and TRBJ2-3; D is possibly TRBD2 (5 bases). This CDR3 is built from 16 residues. Trimming removed 3 bases from V and 1 base from J, with 17 bases in between. Germline CDR1 SQVTM, CDR2 ANQGSEA. CDR3 DNA sequence: TGCAGCGTTGATACGGGGTTTGGCGCTGGCACAGATACGCAGTATTTT. This translates into CSVDTGFGAGTDTQYF.

This clonotype was found many times. The J gene is TRBJ2-4, the V gene TRBV5-1; maybe TRBD2 (6 bases). The germline gives CDR1 SGHRS, CDR2 YFSETQ. The CDR3 contains 16 residues. The V gene lost 6 bases and the J gene lost 2 bases, with 18 bases spanning the gap. The CDR3 region is CASNADPGGPKNIQYF. In nucleotides, the CDR3 is TGCGCCAGCAATGCAGACCCCGGGGGTCCCAAAAACATTCAGTACTTC.

This clonotype showed up many times. The chain combines TRBV7-2 with TRBJ2-7; D gene unclear. V lost 7 bases and J lost 3, with 16 bases in between. Germline V gene lookup returns CDR1 SGHTA and CDR2 FQGNSA. CDR3 length equals 14 residues. The CDR3 protein is CASTPPGLSYEQYF. The DNA for the CDR3 is TGTGCCAGCACCCCCCCGGGTTTGAGCTACGAGCAGTACTTC.

This clonotype was seen repeatedly, ten times or more. The chain uses TRBV5-1 and TRBJ1-6, with D uncertain. V lost 3 bases to trimming and J lost 7 bases, with 14 bases between them. The germline CDR1 and CDR2 sequences are SGHRS and YFSETQ. This CDR3 spans 15 amino acids. The CDR3 loop is CASSSLREGNSPLHF. The CDR3 nucleotides are TGCGCCAGCAGCTCACTGAGGGAGGGCAATTCACCCCTCCACTTT.

This clonotype has at least ten counts. This chain joins TRBV20-1 and TRBJ2-4; 10 positions match TRBD1. V lost 6 bases, J lost 7 bases, and 9 bases stayed unmatched. CDR3 length equals 14 residues. Germline CDR1 DFQATT, CDR2 SNEGSKA (reference sequence). The CDR3 region is CSAAGTGARNIQYF. DNA for the CDR3: TGCAGTGCAGCCGGGACAGGGGCGCGGAACATTCAGTACTTC.

Ten or more counts support this clonotype. The chain recombines TRBV12-3 or TRBV12-4 with TRBJ1-5; D gene unclear. The length of the CDR3 is 14 residues. Trimming pared 1 base from V and 4 bases from J, leaving 8 bases between. CDR3 DNA sequence: TGTGCCAGCAGTTTAGTCACATCAAATCAGCCCCAGCATTTT. This translates into CASSLVTSNQPQHF.

In regard to this clonotype: It is unclear where the CDR3 begins or ends on the DNA, so no DNA is shown, and the CDR3 is as TCRdb lists it. V usage is TRBV6-1 and J usage is TRBJ1-1. The CDR3 is 13 amino acids in total, end residues counted. Per the germline V gene, CDR1 is MNHNS and CDR2 is SASEGT. CDR3 amino acids: CASSEVFGSEAFF.

This clonotype was picked up many times. The chain is built from TRBV5-1 and TRBJ1-1; D is undetermined. Between the trimmed V and J ends, which lost 1 base and 1 base, there was a span of 5 bases. The germline V gene encodes CDR1 SGHRS and CDR2 YFSETQ. CDR3 size: 13 residues. Written as DNA, the CDR3 is TGCGCCAGCAGCTTGCACGGGAACACTGAAGCTTTCTTT. It encodes CASSLHGNTEAFF.

In this sample, this clonotype turned up many times. The chain has TRBV30 and TRBJ1-2; D might be TRBD1 (6 bases). The CDR3 has 13 amino acids. V was clipped by 0 bases and J by 7 bases, with 12 bases between them. Germline V gene sequence: CDR1 GTSNPN, CDR2 SVGIG (reference sequence). In DNA form, the CDR3 reads TGTGCCTGGAGTGTCAGGGGATTGGGTGGCTACACCTTC. Translation: CAWSVRGLGGYTF.

This clonotype was counted ten times or more. The V and J genes are TRBV29-1 and TRBJ1-1; D might be TRBD1 (6 bases). CDR1 and CDR2 from the germline V gene are SQVTM and ANQGSEA. The CDR3 runs 13 residues. V was cut by 6 bases and J by 1 base, with 12 bases left in between. The CDR3 loop is CSVDQGRNTEAFF. Here the CDR3 DNA reads TGCAGCGTCGACCAGGGGAGGAACACTGAAGCTTTCTTT.